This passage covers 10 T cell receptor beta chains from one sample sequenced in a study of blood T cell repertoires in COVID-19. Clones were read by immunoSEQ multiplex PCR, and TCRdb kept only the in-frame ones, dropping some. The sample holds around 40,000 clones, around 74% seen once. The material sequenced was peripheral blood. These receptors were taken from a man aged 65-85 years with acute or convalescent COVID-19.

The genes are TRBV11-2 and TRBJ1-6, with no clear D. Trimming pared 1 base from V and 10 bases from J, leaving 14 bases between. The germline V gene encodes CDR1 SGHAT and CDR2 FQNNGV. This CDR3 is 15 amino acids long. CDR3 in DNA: TGTGCCAGCAGCTTAGTCCAGGTGCCCTCGTCACCCCTCCACTTT. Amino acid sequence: CASSLVQVPSSPLHF.

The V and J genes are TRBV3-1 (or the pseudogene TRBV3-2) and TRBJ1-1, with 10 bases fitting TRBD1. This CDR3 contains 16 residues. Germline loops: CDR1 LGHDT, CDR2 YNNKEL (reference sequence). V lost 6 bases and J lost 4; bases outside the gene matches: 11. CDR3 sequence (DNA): TGTGCCAGCAGTCCCGGGACAGGGGCTTGGGCCACTGAAGCTTTCTTT. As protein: CASSPGTGAWATEAFF.

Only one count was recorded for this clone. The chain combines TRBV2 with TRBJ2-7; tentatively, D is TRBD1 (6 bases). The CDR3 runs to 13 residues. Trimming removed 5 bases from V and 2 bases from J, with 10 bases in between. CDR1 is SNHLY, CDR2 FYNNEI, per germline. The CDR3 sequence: CASSWDTAYEQYF. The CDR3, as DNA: TGTGCCAGCAGTTGGGACACGGCCTACGAGCAGTACTTC.

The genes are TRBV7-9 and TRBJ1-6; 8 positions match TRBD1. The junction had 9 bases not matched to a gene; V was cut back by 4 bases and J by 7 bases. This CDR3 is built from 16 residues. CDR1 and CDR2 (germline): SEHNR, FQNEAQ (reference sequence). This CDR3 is CASSSTSTGENSPLHF. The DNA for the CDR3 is TGTGCCAGCAGCTCCACCTCGACAGGGGAGAATTCACCCCTCCACTTT.

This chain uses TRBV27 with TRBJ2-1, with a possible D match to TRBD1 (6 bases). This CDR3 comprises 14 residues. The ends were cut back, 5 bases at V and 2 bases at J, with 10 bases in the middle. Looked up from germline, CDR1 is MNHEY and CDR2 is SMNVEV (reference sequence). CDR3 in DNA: TGTGCCAGCAGTCCGACAGGTCCCTACAATGAGCAGTTCTTC. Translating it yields CASSPTGPYNEQFF.

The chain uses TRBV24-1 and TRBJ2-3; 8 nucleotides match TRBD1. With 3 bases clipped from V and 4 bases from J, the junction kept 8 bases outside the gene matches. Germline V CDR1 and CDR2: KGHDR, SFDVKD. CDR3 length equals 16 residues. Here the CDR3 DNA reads TGTGCCACCAGTGATATAAGGACAGGGCGGCCAGATACGCAGTATTTT. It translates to CATSDIRTGRPDTQYF.

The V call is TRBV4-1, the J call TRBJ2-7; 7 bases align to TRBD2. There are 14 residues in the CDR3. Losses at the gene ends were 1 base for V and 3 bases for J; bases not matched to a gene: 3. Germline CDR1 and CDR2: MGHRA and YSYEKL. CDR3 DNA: TGCGCCAGCAGCCAAGGGGGGGGAGGCTACGAGCAGTACTTC. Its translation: CASSQGGGGYEQYF.

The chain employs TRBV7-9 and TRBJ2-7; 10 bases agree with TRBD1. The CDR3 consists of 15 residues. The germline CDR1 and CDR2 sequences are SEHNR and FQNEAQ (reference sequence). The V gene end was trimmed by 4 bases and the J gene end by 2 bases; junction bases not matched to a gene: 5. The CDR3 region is CASSWEGTGAYEQYF. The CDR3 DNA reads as TGTGCCAGCAGCTGGGAGGGGACAGGGGCCTACGAGCAGTACTTC. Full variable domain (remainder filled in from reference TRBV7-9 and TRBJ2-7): DTGVSQNPRHKITKRGQNVTFRCDPISEHNRLYWYRQTLGQGPEFLTYFQNEAQLEKSRLLSDRFSAERPKGSFSTLEIQRTEQGDSAMYLCASSWEGTGAYEQYFGPGTRLTVT.

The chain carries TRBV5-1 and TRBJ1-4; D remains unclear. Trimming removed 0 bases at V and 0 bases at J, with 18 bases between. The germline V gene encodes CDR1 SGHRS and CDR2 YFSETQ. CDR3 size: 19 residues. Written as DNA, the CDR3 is TGCGCCAGCAGCTTGGCCAGGTTAGGCCCCCGCGCAACTAATGAAAAACTGTTTTTT. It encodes CASSLARLGPRATNEKLFF.

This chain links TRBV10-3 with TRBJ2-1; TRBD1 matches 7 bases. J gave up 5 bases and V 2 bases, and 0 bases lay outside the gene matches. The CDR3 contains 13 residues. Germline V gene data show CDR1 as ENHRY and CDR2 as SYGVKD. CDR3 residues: CAISETGDNEQFF. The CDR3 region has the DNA TGTGCCATCAGTGAGACAGGGGACAATGAGCAGTTCTTC.